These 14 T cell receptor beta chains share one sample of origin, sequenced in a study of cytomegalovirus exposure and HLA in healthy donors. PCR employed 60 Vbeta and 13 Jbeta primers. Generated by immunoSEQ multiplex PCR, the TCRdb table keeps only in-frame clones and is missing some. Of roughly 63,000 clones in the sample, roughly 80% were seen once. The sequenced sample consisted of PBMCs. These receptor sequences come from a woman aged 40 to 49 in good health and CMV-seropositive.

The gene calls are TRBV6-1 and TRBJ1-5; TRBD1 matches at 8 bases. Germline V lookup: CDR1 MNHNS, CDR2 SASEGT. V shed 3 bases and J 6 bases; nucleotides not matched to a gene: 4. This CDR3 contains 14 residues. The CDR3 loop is CASSDRGRGQPQHF. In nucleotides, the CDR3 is TGTGCCAGCAGTGACAGGGGGCGCGGTCAGCCCCAGCATTTT.

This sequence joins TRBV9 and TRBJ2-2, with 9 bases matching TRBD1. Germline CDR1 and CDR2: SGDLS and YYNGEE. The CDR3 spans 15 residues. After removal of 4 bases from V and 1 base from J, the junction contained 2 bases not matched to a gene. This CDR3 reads CASSRDRENTGELFF. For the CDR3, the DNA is TGTGCCAGCAGCCGGGACAGGGAGAACACCGGGGAGCTGTTTTTT. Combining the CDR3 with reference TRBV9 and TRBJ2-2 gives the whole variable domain DSGVTQTPKHLITATGQRVTLRCSPRSGDLSVYWYQQSLDQGLQFLIQYYNGEERAKGNILERFSAQQFPDLHSELNLSSLELGDSALYFCASSRDRENTGELFFGEGSRLTVL.

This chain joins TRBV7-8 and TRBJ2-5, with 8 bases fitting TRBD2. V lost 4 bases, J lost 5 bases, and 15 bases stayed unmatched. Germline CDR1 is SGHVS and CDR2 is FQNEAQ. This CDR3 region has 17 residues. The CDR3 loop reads CASSSQRGGRPGETQYF. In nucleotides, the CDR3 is TGTGCCAGCAGCTCTCAGCGCGGGGGGCGACCGGGGGAGACCCAGTACTTC.

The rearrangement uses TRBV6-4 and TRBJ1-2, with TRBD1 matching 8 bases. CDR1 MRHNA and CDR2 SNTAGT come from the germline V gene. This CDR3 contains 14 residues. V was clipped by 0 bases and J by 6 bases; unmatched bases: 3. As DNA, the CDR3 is TGTGCCAGCAGTGACTCCTCGACAGGGGATGGCTACACCTTC. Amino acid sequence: CASSDSSTGDGYTF.

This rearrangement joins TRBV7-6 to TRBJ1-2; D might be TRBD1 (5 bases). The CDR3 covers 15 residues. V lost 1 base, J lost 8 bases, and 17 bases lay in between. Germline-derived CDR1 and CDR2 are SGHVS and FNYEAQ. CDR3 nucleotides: TGTGCCAGCAGCTTAGGCCCCTGGGGGGGTCAGGGCTACACCTTC. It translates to CASSLGPWGGQGYTF.

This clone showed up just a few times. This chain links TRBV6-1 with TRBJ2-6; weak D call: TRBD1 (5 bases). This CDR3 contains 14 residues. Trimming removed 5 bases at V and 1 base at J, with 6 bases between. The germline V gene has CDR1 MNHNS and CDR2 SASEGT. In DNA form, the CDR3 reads TGTGCCAGCAGTTCAGGGTCTGGGGCCAACGTCCTGACTTTC. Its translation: CASSSGSGANVLTF.

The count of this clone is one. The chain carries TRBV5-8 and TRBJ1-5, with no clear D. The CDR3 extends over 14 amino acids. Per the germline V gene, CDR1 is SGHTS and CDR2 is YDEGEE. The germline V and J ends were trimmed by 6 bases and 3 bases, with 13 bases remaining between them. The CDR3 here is CASTPKDYNQPQHF. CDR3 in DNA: TGTGCCAGCACTCCCAAGGACTACAATCAGCCCCAGCATTTT.

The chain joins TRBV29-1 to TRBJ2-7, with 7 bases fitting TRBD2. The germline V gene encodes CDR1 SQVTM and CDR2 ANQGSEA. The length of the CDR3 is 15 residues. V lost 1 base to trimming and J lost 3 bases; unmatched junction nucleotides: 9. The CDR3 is CSVEAPREGHYEQYF. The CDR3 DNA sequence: TGCAGCGTTGAAGCCCCGAGGGAGGGCCACTACGAGCAGTACTTC.

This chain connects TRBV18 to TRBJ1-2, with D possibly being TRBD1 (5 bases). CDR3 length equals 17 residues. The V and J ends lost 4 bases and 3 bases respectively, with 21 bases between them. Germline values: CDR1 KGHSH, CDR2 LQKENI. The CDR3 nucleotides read TGTGCCAGCTCACTGAGGAAGGCCGGTCTAGGGGACTATGGCTACACCTTC. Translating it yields CASSLRKAGLGDYGYTF.

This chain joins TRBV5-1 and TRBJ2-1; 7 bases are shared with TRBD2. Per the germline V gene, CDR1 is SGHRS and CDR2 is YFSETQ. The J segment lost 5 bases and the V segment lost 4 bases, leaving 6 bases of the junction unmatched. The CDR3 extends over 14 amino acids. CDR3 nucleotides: TGCGCCAGCAGCGGGTCCGGGGGGAACAATGAGCAGTTCTTC. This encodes CASSGSGGNNEQFF.

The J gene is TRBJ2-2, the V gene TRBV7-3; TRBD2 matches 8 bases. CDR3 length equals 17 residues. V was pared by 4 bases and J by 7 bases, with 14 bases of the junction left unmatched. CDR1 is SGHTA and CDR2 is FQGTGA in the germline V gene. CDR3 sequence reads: CASSSNLGLVGGGELFF. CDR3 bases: TGTGCCAGCAGCTCAAACCTGGGACTAGTCGGTGGCGGGGAGCTGTTTTTT.

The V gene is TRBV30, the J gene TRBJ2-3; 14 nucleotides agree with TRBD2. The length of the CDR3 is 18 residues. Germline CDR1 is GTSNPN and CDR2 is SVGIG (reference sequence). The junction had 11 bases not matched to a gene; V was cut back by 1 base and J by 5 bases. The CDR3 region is CAWSGRPGLAGGGDTQYF. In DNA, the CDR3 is TGTGCCTGGAGTGGTCGCCCCGGACTAGCGGGGGGTGGAGATACGCAGTATTTT.

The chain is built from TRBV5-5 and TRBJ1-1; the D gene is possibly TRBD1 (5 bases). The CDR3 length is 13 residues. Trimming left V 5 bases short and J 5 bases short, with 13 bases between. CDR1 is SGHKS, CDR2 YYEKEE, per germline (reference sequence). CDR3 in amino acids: CASSLGAETEAFF. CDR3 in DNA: TGTGCCAGCAGTCTTGGGGCCGAGACTGAAGCTTTCTTT.

CDR3 protein: CASSDRLLLGEQFF. The CDR3, as DNA: TGCGCCAGCAGTGACCGACTACTGCTTGGAGAGCAGTTCTTC. J is TRBJ2-1 and V is TRBV10-1; perhaps TRBD2 as D (5 bases). The CDR3 has 14 residues. V was clipped by 3 bases and J by 10 bases, with 16 bases between them. In germline, CDR1 is WNHNN, CDR2 SYGVQD (reference sequence).